This T cell receptor (beta chain) is drawn from a study of shared clonotypes between healthy human individuals. Unsorted material relied on tens of millions of PBMCs as the source of genomic DNA. Germline V gene sequence: CDR1 SGHDT, CDR2 YYEEEE. Deletions cut 2 bases from V and 4 bases from J, with 9 bases between. The CDR3 length is 13 residues. Findings and caveats of the study: It was the few donors that limited the genetic and exposure-history diversity represented. How much donors shared clonotypes was expected to be affected by sequencing depth.

Sequencing used immunoSEQ multiplex PCR; TCRdb keeps in-frame clones, though not all of them. The top ten clones hold approximately 12% of a sample with about 460,000 clones, 75% to 80% of them seen once. In the case of this clone: What it binds is unknown.

The gene calls are TRBV5-6 and TRBJ1-2; D perhaps matches TRBD1 (5 bases). The sample consisted of PBMCs. This receptor was taken from a woman aged 40 to 50 in good health. Some clones in this sample may be carry-over from other donors' samples. The CDR3 protein is CASSLRGSYGYTF. In nucleotides, the CDR3 is TGTGCCAGCAGCTTAAGGGGATCCTATGGCTACACCTTC. Looking up the rest from reference TRBV5-6 and TRBJ1-2 gives the full variable domain: DAGVTQSPTHLIKTRGQQVTLRCSPKSGHDTVSWYQQALGQGPQFIFQYYEEEERQRGNFPDRFSGHQFPNYSSELNVNALLLGDSALYLCASSLRGSYGYTFGSGTRLTVV.